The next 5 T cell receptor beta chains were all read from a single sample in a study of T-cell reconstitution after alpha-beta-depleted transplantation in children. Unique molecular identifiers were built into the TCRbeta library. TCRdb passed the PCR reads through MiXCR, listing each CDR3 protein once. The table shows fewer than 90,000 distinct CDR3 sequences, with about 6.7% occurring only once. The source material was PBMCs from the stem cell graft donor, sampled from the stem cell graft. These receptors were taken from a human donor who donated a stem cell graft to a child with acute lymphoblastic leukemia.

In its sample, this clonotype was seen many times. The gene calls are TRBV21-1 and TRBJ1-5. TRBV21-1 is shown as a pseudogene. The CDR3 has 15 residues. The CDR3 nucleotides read TGTGCCAGCAGCATCCTGCCACAGCACAATCAGCCCCAGCATTTT. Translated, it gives CASSILPQHNQPQHF.

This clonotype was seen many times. Here the CDR3 DNA reads TGCGCCAGCAGCTTGGGGTATAACACTGAAGCTTTCTTT. It codes for CASSLGYNTEAFF. This chain uses TRBV5-1 with TRBJ1-1; D gene unclear. The ends were cut back, 0 bases at V and 2 bases at J, with 5 bases in the middle. Germline lookup yields CDR1 SGHRS and CDR2 YFSETQ. There are 13 residues in the CDR3.

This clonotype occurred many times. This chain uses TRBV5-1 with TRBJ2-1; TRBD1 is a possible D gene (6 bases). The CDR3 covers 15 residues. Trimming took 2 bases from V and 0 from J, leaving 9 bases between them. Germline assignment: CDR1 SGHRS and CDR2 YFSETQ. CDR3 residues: CASSFRDNSYNEQFF. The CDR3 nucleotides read TGCGCCAGCAGCTTCCGGGACAACTCCTACAATGAGCAGTTCTTC.

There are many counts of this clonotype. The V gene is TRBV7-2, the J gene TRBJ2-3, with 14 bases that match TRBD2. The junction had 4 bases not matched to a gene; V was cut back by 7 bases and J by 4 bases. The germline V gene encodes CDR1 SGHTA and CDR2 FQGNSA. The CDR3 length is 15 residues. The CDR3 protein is CASKPTSGGADTQYF. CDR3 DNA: TGTGCCAGCAAACCGACTAGCGGGGGGGCAGATACGCAGTATTTT.

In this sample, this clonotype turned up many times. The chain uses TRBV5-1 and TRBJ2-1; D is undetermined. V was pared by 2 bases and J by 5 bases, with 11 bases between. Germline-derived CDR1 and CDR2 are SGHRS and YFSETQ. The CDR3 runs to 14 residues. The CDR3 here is CASSFLETDNEQFF. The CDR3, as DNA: TGCGCCAGCAGCTTTCTTGAGACCGACAATGAGCAGTTCTTC.